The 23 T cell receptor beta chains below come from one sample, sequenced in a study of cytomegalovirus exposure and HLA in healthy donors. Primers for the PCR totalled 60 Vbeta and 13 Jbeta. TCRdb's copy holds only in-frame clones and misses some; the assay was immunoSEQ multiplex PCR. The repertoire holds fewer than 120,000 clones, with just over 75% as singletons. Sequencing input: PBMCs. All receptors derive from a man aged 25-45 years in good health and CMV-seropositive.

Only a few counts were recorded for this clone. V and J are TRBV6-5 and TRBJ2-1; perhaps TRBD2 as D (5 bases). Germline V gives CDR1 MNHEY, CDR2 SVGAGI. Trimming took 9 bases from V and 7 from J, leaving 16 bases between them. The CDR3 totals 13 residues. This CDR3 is CASGTLGRNEQFF. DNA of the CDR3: TGTGCCAGTGGAACCCTGGGGAGAAATGAGCAGTTCTTC.

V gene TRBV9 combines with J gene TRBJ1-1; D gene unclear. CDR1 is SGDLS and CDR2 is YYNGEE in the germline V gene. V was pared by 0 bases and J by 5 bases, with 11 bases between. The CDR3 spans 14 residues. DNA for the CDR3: TGTGCCAGCAGCGTAGACGGGAGGAGTACTGAAGCTTTCTTT. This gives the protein CASSVDGRSTEAFF.

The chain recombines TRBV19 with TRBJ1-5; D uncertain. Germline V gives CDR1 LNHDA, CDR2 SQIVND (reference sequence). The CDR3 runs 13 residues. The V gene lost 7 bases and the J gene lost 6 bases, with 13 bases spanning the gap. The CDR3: CASNGGRGQPQHF. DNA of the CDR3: TGTGCCAGTAACGGCGGCCGAGGTCAGCCCCAGCATTTT.

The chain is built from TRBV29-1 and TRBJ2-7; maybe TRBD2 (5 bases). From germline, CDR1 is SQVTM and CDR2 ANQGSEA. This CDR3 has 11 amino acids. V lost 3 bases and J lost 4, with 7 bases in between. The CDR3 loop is CSVERAYEQYF. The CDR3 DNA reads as TGCAGCGTTGAGCGGGCATACGAGCAGTACTTC.

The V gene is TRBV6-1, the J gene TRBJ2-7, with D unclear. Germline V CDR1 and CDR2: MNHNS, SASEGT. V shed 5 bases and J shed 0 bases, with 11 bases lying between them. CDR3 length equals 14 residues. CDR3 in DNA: TGTGCCAGCAGTCACCGAGGAGACTCCTACGAGCAGTACTTC. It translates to CASSHRGDSYEQYF.

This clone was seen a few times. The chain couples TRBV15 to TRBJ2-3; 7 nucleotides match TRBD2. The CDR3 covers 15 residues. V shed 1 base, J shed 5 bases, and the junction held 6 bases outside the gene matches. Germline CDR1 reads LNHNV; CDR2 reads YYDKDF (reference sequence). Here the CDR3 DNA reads TGTGCCACCAGCAGAGGAAGCGGGGAGGGAGATACGCAGTATTTT. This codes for CATSRGSGEGDTQYF.

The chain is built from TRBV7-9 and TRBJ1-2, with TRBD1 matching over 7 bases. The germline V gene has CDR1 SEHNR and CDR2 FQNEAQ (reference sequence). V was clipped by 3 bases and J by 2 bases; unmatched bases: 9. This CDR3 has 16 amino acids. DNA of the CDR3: TGTGCCAGCAGCTTGACAGGGAGAACGAAGAACTATGGCTACACCTTC. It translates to CASSLTGRTKNYGYTF.

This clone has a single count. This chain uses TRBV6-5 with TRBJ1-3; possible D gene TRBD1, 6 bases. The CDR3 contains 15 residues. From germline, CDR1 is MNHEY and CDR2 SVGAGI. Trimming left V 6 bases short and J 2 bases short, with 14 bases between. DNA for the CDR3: TGTGCCAGCAGGGGACGGGGGGGGCCTGGAAACACCATATATTTT. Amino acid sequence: CASRGRGGPGNTIYF.

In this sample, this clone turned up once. CDR3: CATYRAGYYGYTF. In DNA, the CDR3 is TGTGCCACCTACAGGGCAGGCTACTATGGCTACACCTTC. The chain links TRBV27 to TRBJ1-2, with D tentatively TRBD1 (6 bases). Germline loops: CDR1 MNHEY, CDR2 SMNVEV (reference sequence). This CDR3 is 13 amino acids long. Trimming left V 10 bases short and J 3 bases short, with 15 bases between.

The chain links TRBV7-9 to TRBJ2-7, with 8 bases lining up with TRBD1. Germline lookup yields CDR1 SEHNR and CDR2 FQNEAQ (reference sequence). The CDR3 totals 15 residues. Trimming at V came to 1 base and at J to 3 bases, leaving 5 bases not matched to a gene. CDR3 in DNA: TGTGCCAGCAGCTTAGTCACAGGGGGTATCTACGAGCAGTACTTC. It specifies CASSLVTGGIYEQYF. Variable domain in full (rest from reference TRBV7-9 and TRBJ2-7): DTGVSQNPRHKITKRGQNVTFRCDPISEHNRLYWYRQTLGQGPEFLTYFQNEAQLEKSRLLSDRFSAERPKGSFSTLEIQRTEQGDSAMYLCASSLVTGGIYEQYFGPGTRLTVT.

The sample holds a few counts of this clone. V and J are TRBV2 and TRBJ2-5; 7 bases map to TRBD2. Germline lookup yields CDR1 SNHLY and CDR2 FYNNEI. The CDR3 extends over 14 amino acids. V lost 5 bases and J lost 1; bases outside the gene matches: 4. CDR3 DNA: TGTGCCAGCAGTCTGGGGGGGGTCCAAGAGACCCAGTACTTC. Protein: CASSLGGVQETQYF.

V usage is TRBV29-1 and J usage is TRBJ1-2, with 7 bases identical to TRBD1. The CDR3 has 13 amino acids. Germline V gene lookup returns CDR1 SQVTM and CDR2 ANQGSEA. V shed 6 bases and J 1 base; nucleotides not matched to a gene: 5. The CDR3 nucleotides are TGCAGCGTGGGGGGACAGCTTAACTATGGCTACACCTTC. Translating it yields CSVGGQLNYGYTF.

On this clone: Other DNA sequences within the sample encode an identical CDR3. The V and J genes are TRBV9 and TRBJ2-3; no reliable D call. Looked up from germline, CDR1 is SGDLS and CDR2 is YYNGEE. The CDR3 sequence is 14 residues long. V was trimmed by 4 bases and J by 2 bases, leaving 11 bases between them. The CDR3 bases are TGTGCCAGCAGCTCTGGGCAGGACACAGATACGCAGTATTTT. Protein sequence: CASSSGQDTDTQYF.

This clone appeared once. CDR3 nucleotides: TGTGCCAGCAGTTTAAGAGGGGGAAACACTGAAGCTTTCTTT. This translates into CASSLRGGNTEAFF. The J gene is TRBJ1-1, the V gene TRBV28, with TRBD1 as a possible D gene (6 bases). The CDR3 runs to 14 residues. Germline V gives CDR1 MDHEN, CDR2 SYDVKM. The V gene lost 2 bases and the J gene lost 2 bases, with 9 bases spanning the gap.

CDR3 coding DNA: TGTGCCAGTACCCTAGGGGGAGCGGACACCGGGGAGCTGTTTTTT. Encoded protein: CASTLGGADTGELFF. The chain links TRBV19 to TRBJ2-2; a weak D match, TRBD1 (6 bases). This CDR3 contains 15 residues. The germline V gene has CDR1 LNHDA and CDR2 SQIVND (reference sequence). The germline V and J ends were trimmed by 7 bases and 3 bases, with 15 bases remaining between them.

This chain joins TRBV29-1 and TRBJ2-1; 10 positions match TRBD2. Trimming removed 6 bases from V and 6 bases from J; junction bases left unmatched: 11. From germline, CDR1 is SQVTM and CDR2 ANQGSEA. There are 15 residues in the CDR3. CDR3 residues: CSVVMSGGVANEQFF. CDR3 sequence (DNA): TGCAGCGTGGTCATGAGCGGGGGGGTTGCCAATGAGCAGTTCTTC.

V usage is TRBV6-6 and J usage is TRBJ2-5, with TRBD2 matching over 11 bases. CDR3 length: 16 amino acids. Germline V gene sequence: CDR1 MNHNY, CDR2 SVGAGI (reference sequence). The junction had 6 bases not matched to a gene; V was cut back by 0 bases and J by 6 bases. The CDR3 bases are TGTGCCAGCAGTTACTCGACTAGCGGGGTGTTTAAGACCCAGTACTTC. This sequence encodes CASSYSTSGVFKTQYF.

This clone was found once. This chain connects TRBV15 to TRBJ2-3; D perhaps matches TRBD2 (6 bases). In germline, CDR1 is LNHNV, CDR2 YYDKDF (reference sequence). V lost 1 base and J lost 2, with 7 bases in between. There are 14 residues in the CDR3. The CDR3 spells CATSRGEVTDTQYF. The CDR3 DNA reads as TGTGCCACCAGCAGAGGGGAGGTCACAGATACGCAGTATTTT.

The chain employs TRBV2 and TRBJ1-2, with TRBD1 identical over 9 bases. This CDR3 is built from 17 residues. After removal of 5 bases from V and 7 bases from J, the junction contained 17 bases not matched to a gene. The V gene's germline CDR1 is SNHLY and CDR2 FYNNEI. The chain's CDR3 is CASSHLTGGVPPRGYTF. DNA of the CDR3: TGTGCCAGCAGTCATCTGACAGGGGGGGTGCCCCCTCGTGGCTACACCTTC.

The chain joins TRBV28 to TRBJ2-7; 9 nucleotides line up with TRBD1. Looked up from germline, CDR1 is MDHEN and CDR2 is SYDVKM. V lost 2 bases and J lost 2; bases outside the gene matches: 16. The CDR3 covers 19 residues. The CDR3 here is CASSLVRRVLGDRAYEQYF. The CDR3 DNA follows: TGTGCCAGCAGTTTAGTTCGGAGGGTATTGGGGGACAGGGCCTACGAGCAGTACTTC.

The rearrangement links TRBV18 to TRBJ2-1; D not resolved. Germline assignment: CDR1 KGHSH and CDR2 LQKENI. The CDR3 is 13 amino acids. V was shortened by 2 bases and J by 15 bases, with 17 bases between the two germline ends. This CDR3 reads CASSPTGLKAPFF. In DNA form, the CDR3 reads TGTGCCAGCTCACCAACGGGTCTCAAAGCCCCGTTCTTC.

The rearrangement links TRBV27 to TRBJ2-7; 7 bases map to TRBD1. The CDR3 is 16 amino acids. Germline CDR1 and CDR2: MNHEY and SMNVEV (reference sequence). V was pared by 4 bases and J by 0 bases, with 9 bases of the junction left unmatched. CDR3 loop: CASSSSRGMSSYEQYF. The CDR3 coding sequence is TGTGCCAGCAGTTCCAGCAGGGGGATGAGCTCCTACGAGCAGTACTTC.

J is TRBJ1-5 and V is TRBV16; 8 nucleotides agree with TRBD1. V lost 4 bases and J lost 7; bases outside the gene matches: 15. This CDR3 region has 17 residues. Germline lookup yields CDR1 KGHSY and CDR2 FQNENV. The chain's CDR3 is CASSRIQGADKGQPQHF. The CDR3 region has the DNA TGTGCCAGCAGCCGCATTCAGGGGGCGGATAAAGGCCAGCCCCAGCATTTT.